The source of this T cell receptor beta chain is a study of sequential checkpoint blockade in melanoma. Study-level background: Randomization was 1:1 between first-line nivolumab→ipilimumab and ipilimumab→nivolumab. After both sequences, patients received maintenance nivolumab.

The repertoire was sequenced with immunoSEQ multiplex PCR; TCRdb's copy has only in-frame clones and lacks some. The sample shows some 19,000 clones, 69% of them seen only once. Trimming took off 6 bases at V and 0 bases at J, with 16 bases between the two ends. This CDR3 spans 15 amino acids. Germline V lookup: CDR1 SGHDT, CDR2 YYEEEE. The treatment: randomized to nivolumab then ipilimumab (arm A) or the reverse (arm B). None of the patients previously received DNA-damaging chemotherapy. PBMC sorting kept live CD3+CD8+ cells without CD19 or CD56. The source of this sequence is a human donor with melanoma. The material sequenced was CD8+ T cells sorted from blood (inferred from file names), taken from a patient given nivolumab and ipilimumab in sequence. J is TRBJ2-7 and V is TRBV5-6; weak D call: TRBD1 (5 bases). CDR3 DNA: TGTGCCAGCAACTTAGACAGAACCTACTCCTACGAGCAGTACTTC. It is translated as CASNLDRTYSYEQYF.